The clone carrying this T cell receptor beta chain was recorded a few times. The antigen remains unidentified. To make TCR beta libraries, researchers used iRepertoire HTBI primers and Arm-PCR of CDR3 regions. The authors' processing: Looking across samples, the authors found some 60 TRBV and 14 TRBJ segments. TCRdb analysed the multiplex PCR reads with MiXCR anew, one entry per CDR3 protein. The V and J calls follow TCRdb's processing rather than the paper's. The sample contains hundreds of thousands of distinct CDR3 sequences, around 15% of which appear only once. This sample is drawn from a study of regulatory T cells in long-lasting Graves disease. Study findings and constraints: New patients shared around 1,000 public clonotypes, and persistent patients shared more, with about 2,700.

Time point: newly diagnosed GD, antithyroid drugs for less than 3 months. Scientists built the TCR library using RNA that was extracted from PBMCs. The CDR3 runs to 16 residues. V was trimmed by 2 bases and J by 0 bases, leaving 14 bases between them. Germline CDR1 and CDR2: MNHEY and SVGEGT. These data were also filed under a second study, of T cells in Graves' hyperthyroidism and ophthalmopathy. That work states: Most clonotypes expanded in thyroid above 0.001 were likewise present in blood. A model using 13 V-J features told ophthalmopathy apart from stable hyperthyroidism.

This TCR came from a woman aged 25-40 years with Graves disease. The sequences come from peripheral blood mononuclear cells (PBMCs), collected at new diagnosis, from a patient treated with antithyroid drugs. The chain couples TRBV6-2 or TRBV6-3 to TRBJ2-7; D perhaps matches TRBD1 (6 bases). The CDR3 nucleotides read TGTGCCAGCAGTTACACAGGGCAGTTTAGCTCCTACGAGCAGTACTTC. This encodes CASSYTGQFSSYEQYF.